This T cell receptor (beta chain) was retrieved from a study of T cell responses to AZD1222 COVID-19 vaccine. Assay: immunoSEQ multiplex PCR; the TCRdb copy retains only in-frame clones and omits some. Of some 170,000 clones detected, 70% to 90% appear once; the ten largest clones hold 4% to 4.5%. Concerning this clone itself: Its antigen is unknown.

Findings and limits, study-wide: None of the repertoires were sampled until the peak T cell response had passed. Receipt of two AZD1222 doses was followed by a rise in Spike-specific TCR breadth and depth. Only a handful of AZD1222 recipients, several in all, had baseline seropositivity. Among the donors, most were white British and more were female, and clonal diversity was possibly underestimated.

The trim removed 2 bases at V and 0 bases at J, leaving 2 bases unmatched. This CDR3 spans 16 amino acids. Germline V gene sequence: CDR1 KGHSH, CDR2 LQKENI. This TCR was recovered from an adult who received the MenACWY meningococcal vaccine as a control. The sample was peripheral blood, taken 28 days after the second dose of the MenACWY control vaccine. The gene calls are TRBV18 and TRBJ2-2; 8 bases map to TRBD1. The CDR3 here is CASSPWTGPNTGELFF. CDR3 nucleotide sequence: TGTGCCAGCTCACCATGGACAGGGCCGAACACCGGGGAGCTGTTTTTT.